This section outlines one T cell receptor (beta chain) sequence together with its context. What it binds is not known. The data derive from a study of CD8 T cells in ankylosing spondylitis. By quantitative 5'-RACE with molecular barcodes, the TCR beta libraries were made. MiXCR, applied by TCRdb to the 5' RACE reads, yields one record per CDR3 protein. The sample gives roughly 350,000 distinct CDR3 sequences, 6.5% to 10% of which show up once; approximately 14% is in the top ten. J lost 5 bases, V lost 4 bases, and 5 bases had no gene match. The CDR3 length is 14 residues. General study findings and limits: Clones linked to disease were reported to show significant enrichment in matched ankylosing spondylitis synovial fluid. Certain motif variants had earlier been reported in reactive arthritis synovial fluid and blood. One TCR beta motif, made up of under ten highly homologous variants, appeared characteristic of ankylosing spondylitis blood. Researchers report that disease-linked clones proved CD8+ and relatively rare in peripheral blood.

The J gene is TRBJ1-5, the V gene TRBV12-3 or TRBV12-4, with TRBD1 identical over 7 bases. This TCR was recovered from a male donor with ankylosing spondylitis. The specimen was blood, either unsorted or a sorted T cell fraction (not recorded which). The CDR3 DNA follows: TGTGCCAGCAGTTCACCAGGGGGATATCAGCCCCAGCATTTT. This codes for CASSSPGGYQPQHF.